Listed here are 24 T cell receptor beta chains from one sample, sequenced in a study of blood T cell repertoires in COVID-19. TCRdb's table, derived via immunoSEQ multiplex PCR, lists solely in-frame clones and lacks some. The repertoire holds 30,000 to 40,000 clones, with approximately 90% as singletons. The sample comprised peripheral blood. The receptors stem from a man aged 65 to 85 with active COVID-19.

This rearrangement joins TRBV18 to TRBJ1-4; 10 positions agree with TRBD1. V was clipped by 8 bases and J by 5 bases; unmatched bases: 5. Looked up from germline, CDR1 is KGHSH and CDR2 is LQKENI. This CDR3 has 14 amino acids. The CDR3 DNA follows: TGTGCCAGCGCTTCGGACAGGGGGAATGAAAAACTGTTTTTT. This gives the protein CASASDRGNEKLFF.

The chain couples TRBV24-1 to TRBJ2-5, with D tentatively TRBD2 (6 bases). Trimming removed 9 bases at V and 0 bases at J, with 16 bases between. This CDR3 is built from 15 residues. Germline CDR1 KGHDR, CDR2 SFDVKD. In nucleotides, the CDR3 is TGTGCCACCGGGGGACTGCGGGGAAACCAAGAGACCCAGTACTTC. It is translated as CATGGLRGNQETQYF.

The chain carries TRBV18 and TRBJ2-3, with 7 bases lining up with TRBD2. The V gene end was trimmed by 2 bases and the J gene end by 15 bases; junction bases not matched to a gene: 17. This CDR3 spans 15 amino acids. Germline CDR1 KGHSH, CDR2 LQKENI. CDR3 bases: TGTGCCAGCTCACCAGCCCTGGGACGTGCGGGGGTGGTATATTTT. Protein: CASSPALGRAGVVYF.

The chain uses TRBV5-5 and TRBJ2-1; TRBD2 matches 10 bases. The CDR3 contains 15 residues. In germline, CDR1 is SGHKS, CDR2 YYEKEE (reference sequence). V trimming: 4 bases; J trimming: 14 bases; junction bases outside the gene matches: 15. CDR3 residues: CASSSGLAEWNREFF. Here the CDR3 DNA reads TGTGCCAGCAGCAGCGGACTAGCGGAGTGGAATAGGGAGTTCTTC.

J is TRBJ2-1 and V is TRBV5-1; a weak D match, TRBD2 (5 bases). The CDR3 extends over 14 amino acids. V lost 0 bases and J lost 6, with 10 bases in between. The germline gives CDR1 SGHRS, CDR2 YFSETQ. CDR3: CASSLGLAANEQFF. In DNA, the CDR3 is TGCGCCAGCAGCTTGGGCCTAGCAGCCAATGAGCAGTTCTTC.

This clone was observed a single time. The rearrangement joins TRBV19 to TRBJ2-2; 12 nucleotides match TRBD2. The CDR3 contains 18 residues. V gave up 5 bases and J gave up 5 bases; unmatched junction bases: 12. Looked up from germline, CDR1 is LNHDA and CDR2 is SQIVND (reference sequence). The CDR3 DNA reads TGTGCCAGTAGTGCCTACGCTAGCGGGAGGGCCGTTACCGGGGAGCTGTTTTTT. The encoded protein is CASSAYASGRAVTGELFF.

In its sample, this clone is medium-sized (0.01 to 0.1%). The V and J genes are TRBV27 and TRBJ2-1, with unresolved D. The CDR3 is made up of 15 amino acids. Deletions cut 0 bases from V and 9 bases from J, with 15 bases between. Germline CDR1 and CDR2: MNHEY and SMNVEV (reference sequence). The CDR3: CASSLSPNSDLEQFF. The CDR3 DNA reads TGTGCCAGCAGTTTATCCCCCAACTCCGATCTTGAGCAGTTCTTC.

The genes are TRBV28 and TRBJ2-4; D is perhaps TRBD2 (6 bases). The CDR3 loop spans 17 amino acids. The germline CDR1 and CDR2 sequences are MDHEN and SYDVKM. The V gene lost 2 bases and the J gene lost 0 bases, with 14 bases spanning the gap. CDR3 coding DNA: TGTGCCAGCAGTTTAATTAGCGGACCGGTAGCCAAAAACATTCAGTACTTC. The encoded protein is CASSLISGPVAKNIQYF.

The J gene is TRBJ1-1, the V gene TRBV4-1, with 8 nucleotides matching TRBD1. CDR1 is MGHRA, CDR2 YSYEKL, per germline. Losses at the gene ends were 2 bases for V and 5 bases for J; bases not matched to a gene: 4. The CDR3 length is 14 residues. In DNA, the CDR3 is TGCGCCAGCAGCCAAAAGACAGGGGAGACTGAAGCTTTCTTT. Protein: CASSQKTGETEAFF.

The sample holds one count of this clone. The J gene is TRBJ2-2, the V gene TRBV6-5; 8 positions match TRBD2. Germline V gene data show CDR1 as MNHEY and CDR2 as SVGAGI. The CDR3 spans 16 residues. The J segment lost 3 bases and the V segment lost 3 bases, leaving 6 bases of the junction unmatched. The CDR3 region has the DNA TGTGCCAGCAGTTATTTGACTAGCGCCTACACCGGGGAGCTGTTTTTT. Translation: CASSYLTSAYTGELFF.

The J gene is TRBJ2-5, the V gene TRBV2, with 7 bases lining up with TRBD1. The CDR3 loop spans 15 amino acids. Per the germline V gene, CDR1 is SNHLY and CDR2 is FYNNEI. V gave up 5 bases and J gave up 5 bases; unmatched junction bases: 11. CDR3 protein: CASSLTGTHGETQYF. The CDR3, as DNA: TGTGCCAGCAGTTTGACAGGGACGCATGGGGAGACCCAGTACTTC.

The V and J genes are TRBV11-2 and TRBJ2-3; 11 bases are shared with TRBD2. Germline loops: CDR1 SGHAT, CDR2 FQNNGV. V lost 5 bases to trimming and J lost 2 bases; unmatched junction nucleotides: 15. The CDR3 covers 19 residues. As DNA, the CDR3 is TGTGCCAGCAGCCTCGTGATAGCGGGAGGGCCACTTGTCACAGATACGCAGTATTTT. Translated, it gives CASSLVIAGGPLVTDTQYF.

J is TRBJ1-3 and V is TRBV6-2 or TRBV6-3; no firm D call. Germline V gene sequence: CDR1 MNHEY, CDR2 SVGEGT. Trimming removed 0 bases from V and 0 bases from J, with 15 bases in between. This CDR3 spans 18 amino acids. CDR3 in amino acids: CASSYSSNRVVSGNTIYF. The CDR3 nucleotides read TGTGCCAGCAGTTACTCGAGTAATAGAGTTGTCTCTGGAAACACCATATATTTT.

The rearrangement links TRBV7-2 to TRBJ2-1; D might be TRBD2 (5 bases). Between the trimmed V and J ends, which lost 0 bases and 5 bases, there was a span of 5 bases. The CDR3 has 13 residues. Germline V gene sequence: CDR1 SGHTA, CDR2 FQGNSA. The CDR3 coding sequence is TGTGCCAGCAGCTTAGCCGGGGACAATGAGCAGTTCTTC. Its protein product is CASSLAGDNEQFF.

The chain uses TRBV11-2 and TRBJ2-3, with 8 nucleotides matching TRBD2. Germline V gene lookup returns CDR1 SGHAT and CDR2 FQNNGV. This CDR3 has 16 residues. V lost 3 bases and J lost 5; bases outside the gene matches: 10. The CDR3 reads CASSLESTSARDTQYF. CDR3 bases: TGTGCCAGCAGCTTGGAATCGACTAGCGCCCGAGATACGCAGTATTTT.

This clone appeared a few times. This sequence joins TRBV4-1 and TRBJ2-7, with TRBD1 identical over 9 bases. The germline CDR1 and CDR2 sequences are MGHRA and YSYEKL. The J segment lost 4 bases and the V segment lost 2 bases, leaving 3 bases of the junction unmatched. The CDR3 runs to 14 residues. The CDR3 loop reads CASSQTGGSYEQYF. The CDR3 DNA follows: TGCGCCAGCAGCCAAACAGGGGGCTCATACGAGCAGTACTTC.

This sequence joins TRBV23-1 and TRBJ2-4; 8 bases agree with TRBD2. TRBV23-1 is annotated as an ORF whose role is uncertain. The CDR3 is 16 amino acids. Unmatched junction bases numbered 1, after V lost 0 bases and J lost 0 bases. DNA of the CDR3: TGCGCCAGCAGTCAATCGCTAGCGGGAGCCAAAAACATTCAGTACTTC. This sequence encodes CASSQSLAGAKNIQYF.

The rearrangement uses TRBV6-1 and TRBJ2-2; tentatively, D is TRBD2 (5 bases). CDR1 and CDR2 (germline): MNHNS, SASEGT. With 3 bases removed from V and 6 bases from J, the gap between germline ends came to 11 bases. The CDR3 consists of 14 residues. This CDR3 is CASSDRPGAGELFF. The CDR3 bases are TGTGCCAGCAGTGACCGGCCCGGGGCCGGGGAGCTGTTTTTT.

The J gene is TRBJ1-6, the V gene TRBV4-2, with 7 bases that match TRBD1. V dropped 2 bases and J dropped 6; count of bases not matched to a gene: 4. Germline CDR1 LGHNA, CDR2 YNFKEQ. The length of the CDR3 is 15 residues. CDR3 amino acids: CASSQPDRVNSPLHF. DNA of the CDR3: TGTGCCAGCAGCCAACCCGACAGGGTTAATTCACCCCTCCACTTT.

This rearrangement joins TRBV28 to TRBJ2-3, with TRBD1 as a possible D gene (5 bases). Looked up from germline, CDR1 is MDHEN and CDR2 is SYDVKM. V shed 6 bases and J shed 2 bases, with 21 bases lying between them. This CDR3 region has 17 residues. This CDR3 is CASSAGLDGFYTDTQYF. CDR3 in DNA: TGTGCCAGCAGCGCAGGGCTTGACGGGTTTTACACAGATACGCAGTATTTT.

The chain has TRBV12-3 or TRBV12-4 and TRBJ2-5; tentative D call: TRBD2 (5 bases). Trimming stripped 2 bases from V and 5 bases from J, with 9 bases between. This CDR3 region has 13 residues. The CDR3 DNA reads as TGTGCCAGCAGTTTATGGAGAGGGGAGACCCAGTACTTC. Translating gives CASSLWRGETQYF.

The chain links TRBV27 to TRBJ2-1, with D perhaps matching TRBD1 (5 bases). The CDR3 is 15 residues long. The V gene's germline CDR1 is MNHEY and CDR2 SMNVEV (reference sequence). The germline V and J ends were trimmed by 6 bases and 0 bases, with 12 bases remaining between them. CDR3 region: CASRGRESSYNEQFF. CDR3 coding DNA: TGTGCCAGCAGGGGGCGCGAGAGCTCCTACAATGAGCAGTTCTTC.

The sample holds a few counts of this clone. The chain links TRBV3-1 (or the pseudogene TRBV3-2) to TRBJ1-4; the D is unclear. This CDR3 is 14 amino acids long. The germline gives CDR1 LGHDT, CDR2 YNNKEL (reference sequence). V lost 0 bases and J lost 0, with 2 bases in between. The CDR3 loop is CASSQDTTNEKLFF. The DNA for the CDR3 is TGTGCCAGCAGCCAAGATACAACTAATGAAAAACTGTTTTTT.

In this sample, this clone is medium-sized. This chain links TRBV27 with TRBJ2-7, with no clear D. V was trimmed by 2 bases and J by 2 bases, leaving 13 bases between them. Looked up from germline, CDR1 is MNHEY and CDR2 is SMNVEV (reference sequence). This CDR3 is built from 15 residues. The CDR3 sequence: CASSLRLSQAYEQYF. As DNA, the CDR3 is TGTGCCAGCAGTTTAAGATTGAGTCAAGCCTACGAGCAGTACTTC.